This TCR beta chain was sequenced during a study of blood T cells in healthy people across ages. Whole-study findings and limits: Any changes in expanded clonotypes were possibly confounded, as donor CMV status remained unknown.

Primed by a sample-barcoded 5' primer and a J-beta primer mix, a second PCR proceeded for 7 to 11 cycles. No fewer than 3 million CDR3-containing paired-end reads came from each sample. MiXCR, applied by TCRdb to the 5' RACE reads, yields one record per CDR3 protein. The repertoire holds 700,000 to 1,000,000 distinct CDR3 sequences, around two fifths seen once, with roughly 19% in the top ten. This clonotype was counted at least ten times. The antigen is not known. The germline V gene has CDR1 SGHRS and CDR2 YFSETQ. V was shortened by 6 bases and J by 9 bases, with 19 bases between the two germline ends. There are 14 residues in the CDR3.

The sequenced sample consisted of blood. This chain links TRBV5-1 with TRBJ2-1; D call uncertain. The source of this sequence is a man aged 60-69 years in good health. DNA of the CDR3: TGCGCCAGCAACCCAGGCATGAGTATTGGTGAGCAGTTCTTC. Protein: CASNPGMSIGEQFF.